A selection of T cell receptor beta chains follows, all from one sample in a study of CD8+ T cells in alopecia areata. The table came from immunoSEQ multiplex PCR; TCRdb's copy has only in-frame clones and leaves some out. The sample consists of about 210,000 clones, 64% of them appearing once. Sequencing used CD4+ T cells sorted from blood, obtained at week 4, from a patient treated with tofacitinib. The receptors were gathered from a human donor with alopecia areata. Each CDR3 is given with its conserved first and last residue. D genes are given only for firm matches. For some rows the clone size is stated as once, few or many, or as a class when expanded; others skip it.

>TRBV4-3|TRBD2|TRBJ2-1|-
TGCGCCAGCAGCCTGGGTAGCGGGTCCTACAATGAGCAGTTCTTC
CASSLGSGSYNEQFF
>TRBV5-1|TRBD1|TRBJ2-5|-
TGCGCCAGCAGCCCGGGGACAGGACAAGAGACCCAGTACTTC
CASSPGTGQETQYF
>TRBV27|TRBD1|TRBJ1-1|-
TGTGCCAGCAGTCCAAGGACAGGAGGGAGGCTCACTGAAGCTTTCTTT
CASSPRTGGRLTEAFF
>TRBV6-6|TRBD2|TRBJ2-1|-
TGTGCCAGCAGTTATACGGCTAGCGGGTACAATGAGCAGTTCTTC
CASSYTASGYNEQFF
>TRBV2|TRBD1|TRBJ2-1|once
TGTGCCAGCAGTCTCCGGACAGGGTCGATCAATGAGCAGTTCTTC
CASSLRTGSINEQFF
>TRBV2|-|TRBJ2-1|once
TGTGCCAGCAGTACGACGGGGAATGAGCAGTTCTTC
CASSTTGNEQFF
>TRBV11-2|TRBD2|TRBJ2-1|few
TGTGCCAGCAGCTCCCTTATAGCGGGGAACAATGAGCAGTTCTTC
CASSSLIAGNNEQFF
>TRBV29-1|TRBD1|TRBJ1-1|-
TGCAGCGTCTCCGTAGGGACAGGGACCACTGAAGCTTTCTTT
CSVSVGTGTTEAFF
>TRBV7-8|TRBD1|TRBJ1-2|-
TGTGCCAGCAGCTTAGAGCAGTCCGGGACAGGGGGTGGCTACACCTTC
CASSLEQSGTGGGYTF
>TRBV5-6|TRBD1|TRBJ2-1|few
TGTGCCAGCAGCTTGCAGGGACAGGGTATTGGTAGCAATGAGCAGTTCTTC
CASSLQGQGIGSNEQFF
>TRBV19|-|TRBJ2-4|-
TGTGCCAGTAATAATGAGGGCTTTGGCAAAAACATTCAGTACTTC
CASNNEGFGKNIQYF
>TRBV30|-|TRBJ1-4|-
TGTGCCTGGACGCTCACAACTAATGAAAAACTGTTTTTT
CAWTLTTNEKLFF
>TRBV29-1|TRBD2|TRBJ2-1|few
TGCAGCGTTGACCCCTGGCGGGGGAACAATGAGCAGTTCTTC
CSVDPWRGNNEQFF
>TRBV6-1|TRBD1|TRBJ2-5|-
TGTGCCAGCAGTGGCCGGACAGGGGGCGCGAGGACCCAGTACTTC
CASSGRTGGARTQYF
>TRBV7-2|-|TRBJ2-5|-
TGTGCCAGCAGCCTGGGGGGGCGAGAGACCCAGTACTTC
CASSLGGRETQYF
>TRBV29-1|TRBD1|TRBJ1-1|-
TGCAGCGTTCCGGGAGGGGGCTGGTACACTGAAGCTTTCTTT
CSVPGGGWYTEAFF
>TRBV30|-|TRBJ2-6|-
TGTGCCTGGGCTCCAGGGGGGGCACTACAAGGAGGGGCCAACGTCCTGACTTTC
CAWAPGGALQGGANVLTF
>TRBV9|TRBD2|TRBJ2-5|few
TGTGCCAGCAGCGTGTCTAGCGGGGGGCACACGGGGACCCAGTACTTC
CASSVSSGGHTGTQYF
>TRBV30|-|TRBJ1-4|-
TGTGCCTGGAGTCTCAGGGGATCTCGGGAAAAACTGTTTTTT
CAWSLRGSREKLFF
>TRBV6-6|-|TRBJ2-2|-
TGTGCCAGCAGTTACGCCGGGGAGCTGTTTTTT
CASSYAGELFF
>TRBV4-2|TRBD2|TRBJ2-3|-
TGTGCCAGCAGCCAAATATCTAGCGGGACCTCAGATACGCAGTATTTT
CASSQISSGTSDTQYF
>TRBV13|-|TRBJ2-5|-
TGTGCCAGCAGCTTTGGGACACAAGAGACCCAGTACTTC
CASSFGTQETQYF
>TRBV9|-|TRBJ2-5|-
TGTGCCAGCAGCGAAGGGCCGTTCCAAGAGACCCAGTACTTC
CASSEGPFQETQYF
>TRBV7-9|-|TRBJ1-4|few
TGTGCCAGCAGCCCAGGGGTGGCAACTAATGAAAAACTGTTTTTT
CASSPGVATNEKLFF
>TRBV30|TRBD1|TRBJ1-1|-
TGTGCCTGGAGCCAAGGACAGGGGCGAAACACTGAAGCTTTCTTT
CAWSQGQGRNTEAFF
>TRBV4-3|-|TRBJ1-2|-
TGCGCCAGCAGCCAAGATTTTCAGGGGATGCAAGGGGGCTACACCTTC
CASSQDFQGMQGGYTF
>TRBV19|TRBD1|TRBJ2-4|-
TGTGCCAGTCGGGGACAGGGACGGGGGTTCCAGTACTTC
CASRGQGRGFQYF
>TRBV13|TRBD1|TRBJ2-1|-
TGTGCCAGCAGCTTAGGCGGGACAGCCTACAATGAGCAGTTCTTC
CASSLGGTAYNEQFF
>TRBV30|-|TRBJ1-6|few
TGTGCCTGGAGTGTACGACCAGGGGAACTATTTTCACCCCTCCACTTT
CAWSVRPGELFSPLHF
>TRBV29-1|TRBD1|TRBJ2-5|-
TGCAGCGTCCGGGACAGGGGCCTGGGGGAGACCCAGTACTTC
CSVRDRGLGETQYF
>TRBV4-1|-|TRBJ2-5|-
TGCGCCAGCAGCCCCCAAGTCCTGTACCAAGAGACCCAGTACTTC
CASSPQVLYQETQYF
>TRBV5-1|TRBD1|TRBJ2-1|-
TGCGCCAGCAGCCCGCTATGGGGACAGGGGCCTAATGAGCAGTTCTTC
CASSPLWGQGPNEQFF